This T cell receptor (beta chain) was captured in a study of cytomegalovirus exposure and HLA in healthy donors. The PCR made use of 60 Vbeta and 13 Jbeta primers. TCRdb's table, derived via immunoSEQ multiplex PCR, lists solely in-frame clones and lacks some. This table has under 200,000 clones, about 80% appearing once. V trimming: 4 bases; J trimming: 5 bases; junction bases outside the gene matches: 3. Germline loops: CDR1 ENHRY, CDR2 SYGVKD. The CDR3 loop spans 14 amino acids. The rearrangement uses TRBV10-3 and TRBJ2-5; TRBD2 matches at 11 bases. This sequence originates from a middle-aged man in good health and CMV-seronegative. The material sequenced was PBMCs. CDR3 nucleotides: TGTGCCATCAGTGTAGCGGGAGGGCAGGAGACCCAGTACTTC. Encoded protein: CAISVAGGQETQYF.